This T cell receptor beta chain was sequenced for a study of blood T cell repertoires in COVID-19 (TCRdb year 2020). With respect to the entire study: Collaborator samples came from the United States, Italy and Spain and covered acute and convalescent phases of COVID-19. The material from the prospective study consisted of cDNA or gDNA derived from T cells, B-cell-depleted T cells, or PBMCs. Subjects who had been exposed to COVID-19, were actively infected with it, or had recovered from it provided the deeply sampled blood TCRbeta repertoires that made up the dataset. A freely available public database, intended as a resource for researchers studying the immune response to SARS-CoV-2, is where the repertoires were released. The samples were drawn from two sources: the first 160 participants of the ongoing ImmuneRACE study, and 1,200 or so subjects contributed by 6 global collaborators. The sample metadata nearly always contained a de-identified subject ID, COVID-19 status, age in years and sex. Where available, HLA class I and class II types were taken from metadata supplied by the sample provider and were not determined by assay-based typing. Results and caveats for the whole study, not just this receptor: The quantity of clinical and demographic metadata differed by source and by participant and was supplied without curation.

A note on this clone: What antigen it recognizes has not been identified. Base qualities were left out, and no much larger clone turns up one base away.

TCRbeta CDR3 regions were amplified from genomic DNA by means of the immunoSEQ Assay, a bias-controlled multiplex PCR. As for how the authors treated the data: Within the assay, amplification of reference gene primers was used to estimate how many nucleated cells each sample contained. To quantify the absolute abundance of each unique TCRbeta CDR3 rearrangement, sequence reads were collapsed and filtered. For each sample, productive Simpson clonality was calculated as the square root of Simpson's diversity index over productive rearrangements. TCRdb obtained this table from immuneACCESS and retained in-frame rearrangements with V and J assigned. These tables miss some clones; where compared with another copy, unresolved V genes account for less than half of the shortfall, and the remainder is unexplained. D and trimming were read from the DNA, whereas the V and J calls and clone size are those reported in that table. In this sample the table shows 180,000 or so clones, over 80% of which occur a single time. 7% of the sample belongs to the ten largest clones.

At one collaborating source in Seattle, patients were enrolled during active infection and were followed longitudinally through the course of disease. Each collaborating institution followed its own protocols to collect whole blood in K2EDTA tubes. For TCRbeta analysis, collaborators shipped samples as frozen whole blood, isolated PBMCs, or DNA extracted from either of those sample types. The sequence derives from a woman aged 40 to 50 with COVID-19, enrolled during active disease. The sequencing sample was made of peripheral blood.

The CDR3 region has the sequence CASSVYGARNTEAFF. The DNA sequence is given as TGTGCCAGCAGCGTATATGGAGCGCGGAACACTGAAGCTTTCTTT. The chain employs TRBV9 and TRBJ1-1, with the D gene uncertain. The CDR3 runs 15 amino acids, cysteine and phenylalanine included. Here the CDR3 DNA is all that survives: 45 bases in frame from base 1. Per the germline V gene, SGDLS is the CDR1 and YYNGEE is the CDR2. The trim is 1 base for V and 1 base for J, with a gap of 11 bases between the germline ends.